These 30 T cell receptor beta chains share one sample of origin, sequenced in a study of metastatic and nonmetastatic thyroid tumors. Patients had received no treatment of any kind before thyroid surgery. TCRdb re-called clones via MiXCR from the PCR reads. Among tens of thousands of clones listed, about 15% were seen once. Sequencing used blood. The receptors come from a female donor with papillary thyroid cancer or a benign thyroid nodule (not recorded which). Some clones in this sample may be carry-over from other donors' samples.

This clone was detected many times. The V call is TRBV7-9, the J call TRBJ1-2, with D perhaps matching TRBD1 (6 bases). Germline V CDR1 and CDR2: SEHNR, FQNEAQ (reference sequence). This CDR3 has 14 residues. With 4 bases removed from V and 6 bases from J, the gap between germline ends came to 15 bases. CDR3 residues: CASSSGPGGHGYTF. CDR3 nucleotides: TGTGCCAGCAGCTCCGGGCCCGGGGGCCATGGCTACACCTTC.

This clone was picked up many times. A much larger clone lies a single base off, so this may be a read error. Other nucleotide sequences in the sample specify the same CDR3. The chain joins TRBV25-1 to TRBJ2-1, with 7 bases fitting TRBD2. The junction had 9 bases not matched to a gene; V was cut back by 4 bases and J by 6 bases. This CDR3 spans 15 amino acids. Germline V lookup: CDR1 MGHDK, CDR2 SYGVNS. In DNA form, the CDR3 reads TGTGCCAGCAGTGCCATTGCGGCGGGAGCCAATGAGCAGTTCTTC. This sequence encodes CASSAIAAGANEQFF.

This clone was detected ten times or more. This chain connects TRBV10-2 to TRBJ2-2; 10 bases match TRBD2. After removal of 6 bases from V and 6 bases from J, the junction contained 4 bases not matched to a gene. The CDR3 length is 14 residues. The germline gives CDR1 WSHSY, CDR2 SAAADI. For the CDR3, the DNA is TGCGCCAGCAGACTAGCGGGAAATCCCGGGGAGCTGTTTTTT. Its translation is CASRLAGNPGELFF.

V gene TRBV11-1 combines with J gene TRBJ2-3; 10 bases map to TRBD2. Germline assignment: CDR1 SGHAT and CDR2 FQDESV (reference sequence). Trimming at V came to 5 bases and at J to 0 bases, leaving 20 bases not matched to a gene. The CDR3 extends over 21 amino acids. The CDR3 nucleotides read TGTGCCAGCAGCCGTCCTCCGGGACTAGCGAGGACCTCCACTAGCACAGATACGCAGTATTTT. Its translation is CASSRPPGLARTSTSTDTQYF.

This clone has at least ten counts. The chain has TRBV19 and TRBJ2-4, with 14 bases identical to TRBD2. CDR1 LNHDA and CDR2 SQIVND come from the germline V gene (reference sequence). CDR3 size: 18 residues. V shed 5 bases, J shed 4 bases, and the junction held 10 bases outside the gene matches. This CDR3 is CASSDRTSGRQGKNIQYF. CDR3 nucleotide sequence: TGTGCCAGTAGTGACCGGACTAGCGGGAGGCAAGGGAAAAACATTCAGTACTTC.

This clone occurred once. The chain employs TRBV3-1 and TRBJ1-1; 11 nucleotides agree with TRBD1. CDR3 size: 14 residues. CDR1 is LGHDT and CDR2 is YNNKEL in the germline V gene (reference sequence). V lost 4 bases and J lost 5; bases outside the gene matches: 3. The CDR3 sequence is CASSRGQGETEAFF. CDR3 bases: TGTGCCAGCAGCCGGGGACAGGGGGAGACTGAAGCTTTCTTT.

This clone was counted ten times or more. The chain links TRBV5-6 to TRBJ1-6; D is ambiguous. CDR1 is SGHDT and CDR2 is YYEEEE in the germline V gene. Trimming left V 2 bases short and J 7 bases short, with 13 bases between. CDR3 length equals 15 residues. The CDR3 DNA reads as TGTGCCAGCAGCTTTAAAACCGGCGTCAATTCACCCCTCCACTTT. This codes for CASSFKTGVNSPLHF.

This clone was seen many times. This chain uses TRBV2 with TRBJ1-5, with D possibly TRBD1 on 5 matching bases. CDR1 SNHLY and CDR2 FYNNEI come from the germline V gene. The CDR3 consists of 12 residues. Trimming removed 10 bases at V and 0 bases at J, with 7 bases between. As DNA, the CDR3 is TGTGCCATCGGGACTAGCAATCAGCCCCAGCATTTT. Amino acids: CAIGTSNQPQHF.

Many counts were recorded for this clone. The CDR3 region has the DNA TGTGCCAGCAGGCCCACAGGGGCTGGCACAGATACGCAGTATTTT. Its protein is CASRPTGAGTDTQYF. V usage is TRBV2 and J usage is TRBJ2-3; 7 positions match TRBD1. The CDR3 runs to 15 residues. Germline V lookup: CDR1 SNHLY, CDR2 FYNNEI. J gave up 1 base and V 6 bases, and 7 bases lay outside the gene matches.

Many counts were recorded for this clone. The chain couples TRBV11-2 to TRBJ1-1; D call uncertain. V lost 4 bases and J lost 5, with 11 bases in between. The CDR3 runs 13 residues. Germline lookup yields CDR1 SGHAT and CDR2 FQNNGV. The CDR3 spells CASSSIRTTEAFF. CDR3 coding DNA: TGTGCCAGCAGCTCAATCCGGACGACTGAAGCTTTCTTT.

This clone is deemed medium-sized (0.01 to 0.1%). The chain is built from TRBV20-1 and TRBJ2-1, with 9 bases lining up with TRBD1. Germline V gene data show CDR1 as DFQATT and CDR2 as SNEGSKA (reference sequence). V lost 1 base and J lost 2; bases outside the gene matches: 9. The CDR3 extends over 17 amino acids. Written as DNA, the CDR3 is TGCAGTGCTAGAGTTGCCCCCGGGACAGGGACCTACAATGAGCAGTTCTTC. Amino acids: CSARVAPGTGTYNEQFF.

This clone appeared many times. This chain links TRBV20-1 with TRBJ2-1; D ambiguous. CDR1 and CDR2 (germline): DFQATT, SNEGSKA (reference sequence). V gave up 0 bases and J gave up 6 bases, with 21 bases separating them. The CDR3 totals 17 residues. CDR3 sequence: CSARDRNWFADLNEQFF. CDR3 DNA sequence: TGCAGTGCTAGAGACAGGAATTGGTTCGCGGACCTCAATGAGCAGTTCTTC.

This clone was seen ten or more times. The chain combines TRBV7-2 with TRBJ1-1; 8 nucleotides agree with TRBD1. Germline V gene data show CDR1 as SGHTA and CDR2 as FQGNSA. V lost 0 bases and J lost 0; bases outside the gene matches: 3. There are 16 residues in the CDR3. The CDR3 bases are TGTGCCAGCAGCTTAGCTGGGACAGGACTGAACACTGAAGCTTTCTTT. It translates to CASSLAGTGLNTEAFF.

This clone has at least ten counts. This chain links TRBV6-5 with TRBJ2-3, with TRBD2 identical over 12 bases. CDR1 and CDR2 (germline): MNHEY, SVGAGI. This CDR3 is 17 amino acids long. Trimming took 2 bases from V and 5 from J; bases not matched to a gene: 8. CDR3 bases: TGTGCCAGCAGTTACAGACTAGCGGGAGAAGGAGGAGATACGCAGTATTTT. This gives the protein CASSYRLAGEGGDTQYF.

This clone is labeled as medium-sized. CDR3 bases: TGTGCCAGCCGCGAAGCCTACGAGCAGTACTTC. Translated: CASREAYEQYF. The chain combines TRBV6-1 with TRBJ2-7; D not certain. The V end lost 8 bases, the J end lost 2 bases, and 7 bases lay between the germline ends. The CDR3 runs to 11 residues. The germline CDR1 and CDR2 sequences are MNHNS and SASEGT.

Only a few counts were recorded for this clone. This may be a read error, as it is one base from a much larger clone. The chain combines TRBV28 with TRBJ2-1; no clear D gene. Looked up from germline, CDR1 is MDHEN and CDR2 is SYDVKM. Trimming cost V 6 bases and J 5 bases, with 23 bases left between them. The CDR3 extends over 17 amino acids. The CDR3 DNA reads TGTGCCAGCAGCTCGATTTTGATGGGAAGCCCCCACAATGAGCAGTTCTTC. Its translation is CASSSILMGSPHNEQFF.

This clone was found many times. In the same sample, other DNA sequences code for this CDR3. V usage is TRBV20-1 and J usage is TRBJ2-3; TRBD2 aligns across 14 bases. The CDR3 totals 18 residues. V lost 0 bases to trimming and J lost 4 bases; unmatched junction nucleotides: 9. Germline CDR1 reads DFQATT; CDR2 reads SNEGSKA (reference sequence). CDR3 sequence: CSAREPSGTSGSPDTQYF. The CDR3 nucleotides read TGCAGTGCTAGAGAACCTTCCGGGACTAGCGGGAGTCCAGATACGCAGTATTTT.

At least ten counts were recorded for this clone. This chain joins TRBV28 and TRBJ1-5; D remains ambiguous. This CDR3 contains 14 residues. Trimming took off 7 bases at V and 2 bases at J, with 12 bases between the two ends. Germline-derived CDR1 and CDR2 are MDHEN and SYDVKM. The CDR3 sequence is CASTPPRRNQPQHF. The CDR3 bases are TGTGCCAGCACCCCCCCCAGGCGCAATCAGCCCCAGCATTTT. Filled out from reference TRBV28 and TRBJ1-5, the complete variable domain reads DVKVTQSSRYLVKRTGEKVFLECVQDMDHENMFWYRQDPGLGLRLIYFSYDVKMKEKGDIPEGYSVSREKKERFSLILESASTNQTSMYLCASTPPRRNQPQHFGDGTRLSIL.

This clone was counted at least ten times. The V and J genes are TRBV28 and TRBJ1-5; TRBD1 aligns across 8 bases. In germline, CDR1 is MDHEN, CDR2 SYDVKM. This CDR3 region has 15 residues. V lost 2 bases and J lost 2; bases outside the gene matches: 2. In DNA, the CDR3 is TGTGCCAGCAGTTTACAGGGGGCGCGCAATCAGCCCCAGCATTTT. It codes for CASSLQGARNQPQHF.

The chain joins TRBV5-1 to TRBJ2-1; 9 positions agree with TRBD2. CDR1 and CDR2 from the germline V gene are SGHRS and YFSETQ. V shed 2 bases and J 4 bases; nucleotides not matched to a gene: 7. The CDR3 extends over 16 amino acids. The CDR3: CASSFGRLADYNEQFF. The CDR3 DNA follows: TGCGCCAGCAGCTTTGGAAGACTAGCGGATTACAATGAGCAGTTCTTC.

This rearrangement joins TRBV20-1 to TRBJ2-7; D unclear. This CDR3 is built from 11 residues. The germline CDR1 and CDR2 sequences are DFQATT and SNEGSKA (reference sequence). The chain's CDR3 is CIPREECEQYF. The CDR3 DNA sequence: TGCATCCCCCGAGAGGAGTGCGAGCAGTACTTC.

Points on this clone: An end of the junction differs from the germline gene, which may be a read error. CDR3 nucleotide sequence: TGTGCCAGCAGCTCCCTTGGGTATCCACCCATCCACTTT. Its protein product is CASSSLGYPPIHF. The V and J genes are TRBV9 and TRBJ1-6; D gene unclear. This CDR3 has 13 amino acids. Germline CDR1 and CDR2: SGDLS and YYNGEE.

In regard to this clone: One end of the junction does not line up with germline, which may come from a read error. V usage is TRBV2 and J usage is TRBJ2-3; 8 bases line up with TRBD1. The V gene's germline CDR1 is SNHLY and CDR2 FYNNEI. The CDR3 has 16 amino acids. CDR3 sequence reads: CAISRAGTGHTDTQYF. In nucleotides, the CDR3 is TGTGCCATCAGTCGAGCCGGGACAGGCCATACAGATACGCAGTATTTT.

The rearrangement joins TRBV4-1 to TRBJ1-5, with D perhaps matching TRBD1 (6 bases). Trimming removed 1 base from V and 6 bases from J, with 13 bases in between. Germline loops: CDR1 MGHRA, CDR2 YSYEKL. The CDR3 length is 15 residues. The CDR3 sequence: CASSQGDNQAQPQHF. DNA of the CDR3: TGCGCCAGCAGCCAAGGGGACAACCAGGCTCAGCCCCAGCATTTT.

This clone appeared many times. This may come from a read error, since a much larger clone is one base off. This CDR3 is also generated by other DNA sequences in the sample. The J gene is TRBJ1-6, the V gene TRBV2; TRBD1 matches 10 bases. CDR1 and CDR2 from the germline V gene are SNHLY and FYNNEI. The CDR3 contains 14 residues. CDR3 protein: CASSRQGANSPLHF. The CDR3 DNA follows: TGCGCCAGCAGCAGACAGGGGGCTAATTCACCCCTCCACTTT.

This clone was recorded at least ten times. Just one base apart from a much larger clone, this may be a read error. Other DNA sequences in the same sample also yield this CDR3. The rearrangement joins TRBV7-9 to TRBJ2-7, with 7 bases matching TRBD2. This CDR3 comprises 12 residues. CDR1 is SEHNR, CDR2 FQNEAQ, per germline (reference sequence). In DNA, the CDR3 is TGTGCCAGCAGCCCTAGCGGCTACGAACAGTACTTC. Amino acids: CASSPSGYEQYF.

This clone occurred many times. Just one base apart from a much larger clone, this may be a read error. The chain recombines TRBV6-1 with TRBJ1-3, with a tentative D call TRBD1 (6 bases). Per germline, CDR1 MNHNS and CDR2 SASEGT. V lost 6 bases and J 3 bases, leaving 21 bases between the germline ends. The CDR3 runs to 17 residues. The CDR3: CASSYMRRDRNGNTIYF. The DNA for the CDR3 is TGTGCCAGCAGCTACATGCGGCGCGACAGGAATGGAAACACCATATATTTT.

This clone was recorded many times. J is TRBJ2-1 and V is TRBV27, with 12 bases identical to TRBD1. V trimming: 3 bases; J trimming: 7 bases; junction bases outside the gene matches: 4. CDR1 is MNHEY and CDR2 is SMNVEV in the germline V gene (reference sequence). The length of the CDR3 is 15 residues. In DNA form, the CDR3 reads TGTGCCAGCAGTTTCCGGGACAGGGGGCGTAATGAGCAGTTCTTC. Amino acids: CASSFRDRGRNEQFF.

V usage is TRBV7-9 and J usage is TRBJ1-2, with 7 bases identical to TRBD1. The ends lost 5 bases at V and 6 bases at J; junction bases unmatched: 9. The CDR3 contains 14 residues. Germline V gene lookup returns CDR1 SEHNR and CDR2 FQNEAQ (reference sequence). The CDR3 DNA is TGTGCCAGCAGCCAGAACGAGGGGGCCAATGGCTACACCTTC. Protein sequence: CASSQNEGANGYTF.

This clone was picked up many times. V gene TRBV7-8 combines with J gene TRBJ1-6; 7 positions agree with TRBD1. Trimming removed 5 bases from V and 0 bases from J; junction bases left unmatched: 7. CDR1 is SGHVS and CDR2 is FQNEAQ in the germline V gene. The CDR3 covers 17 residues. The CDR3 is CASSHGTASSYNSPLHF. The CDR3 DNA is TGTGCCAGCAGCCACGGGACAGCGAGCTCCTATAATTCACCCCTCCACTTT.